This TCR beta chain was observed in a study of blood T cell repertoires in COVID-19. Study in general: Samples of COVID-19 (acute and convalescent) were obtained from the United States, Italy and Spain.

In the original analysis: Amplification from reference gene primers served as the basis for estimated nucleated cell counts. Clones were sequenced by immunoSEQ multiplex PCR, and TCRdb holds only the in-frame ones, with some missing. V and J calls and clone size are those listed in that table; D and trimming were worked out from the DNA. The table has some 150,000 clones, approximately 80% seen once. The CDR3 consists of 12 residues. V gave up 6 bases and J gave up 11 bases, with 14 bases separating them. The receptor comes from a man aged 55 to 70 with acute or convalescent COVID-19. The gene calls are TRBV12-3 or TRBV12-4 and TRBJ2-1; D perhaps matches TRBD2 (6 bases). The source material was peripheral blood. The CDR3 DNA sequence: TGTGCCAGCAGCCCCACGGGGAGGAAGCAGTTCTTC. This codes for CASSPTGRKQFF.